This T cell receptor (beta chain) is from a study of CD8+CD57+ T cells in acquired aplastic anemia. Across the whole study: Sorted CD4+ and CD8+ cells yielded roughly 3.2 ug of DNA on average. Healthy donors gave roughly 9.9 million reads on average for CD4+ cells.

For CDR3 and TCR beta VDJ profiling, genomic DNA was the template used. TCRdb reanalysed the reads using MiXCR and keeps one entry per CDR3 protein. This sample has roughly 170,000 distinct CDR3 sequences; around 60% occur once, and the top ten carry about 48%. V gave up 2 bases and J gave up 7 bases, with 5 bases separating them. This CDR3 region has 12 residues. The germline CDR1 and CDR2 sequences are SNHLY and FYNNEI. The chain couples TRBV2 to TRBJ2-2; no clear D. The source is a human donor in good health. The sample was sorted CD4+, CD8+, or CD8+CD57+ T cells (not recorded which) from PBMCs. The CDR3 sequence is CASSEPGGELFF. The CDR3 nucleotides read TGTGCCAGCAGTGAACCCGGCGGGGAGCTGTTTTTT. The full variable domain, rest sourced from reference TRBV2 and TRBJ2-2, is EPEVTQTPSHQVTQMGQEVILRCVPISNHLYFYWYRQILGQKVEFLVSFYNNEISEKSEIFDDQFSVERPDGSNFTLKIRSTKLEDSAMYFCASSEPGGELFFGEGSRLTVL.